This TCR beta chain is drawn from a study of blood T cell repertoires in COVID-19. The germline V gene has CDR1 SGDLS and CDR2 YYNGEE. J lost 0 bases, V lost 3 bases, and 4 bases had no gene match. The CDR3 spans 18 residues. Some clones are missing from TCRdb's copy, which holds only in-frame ones; the method was immunoSEQ multiplex PCR. The data show some 220,000 clones, more than 65% seen once. The sequenced sample consisted of peripheral blood. This chain links TRBV9 with TRBJ2-6, with 12 bases matching TRBD1. The clonotype comes from a man in his fifties or sixties with active or convalescent COVID-19. The CDR3 sequence: CASSGDRGPHSGANVLTF. CDR3 coding DNA: TGTGCCAGCAGCGGGGACAGGGGGCCGCACTCTGGGGCCAACGTCCTGACTTTC.